This record looks at one TCR beta chain sequence and its context. What it recognizes is unknown. This entry belongs to a study of cytomegalovirus exposure and HLA in healthy donors. The study's findings and limits: When presence/absence was analysed, sequencing depth was taken to be roughly uniform across donors.

Per germline, CDR1 PRHDT and CDR2 FYEKMQ (reference sequence). The V end was cut by 6 bases, the J end by 12 bases, with 12 bases between. The CDR3 loop spans 11 amino acids. The PCR contained 60 Vbeta and 13 Jbeta primers. Libraries were prepared by immunoSEQ multiplex PCR; TCRdb keeps only in-frame clonotypes and omits some of them. The sample includes 130,000 to 150,000 clones. This receptor was obtained from a woman between 50 and 59 years old in good health and CMV-seronegative. Sample: PBMCs. The chain joins TRBV13 to TRBJ2-1; the D is unclear. The CDR3: CASSGAYGQFF. CDR3 sequence (DNA): TGTGCCAGCAGTGGTGCATACGGGCAGTTCTTC.